The following is a T cell receptor beta chain sequence with its context. The antigen remains unidentified. The sample comes from a study of CD4+ T cells in melanoma. Regarding the study as a whole: In melanoma, neoantigen-specific CD4+ T cells reportedly differed in differentiation state. CD8+ T cell, macrophage and B cell function reportedly correlated with neoantigen-specific CD4+ T cells.

Profiled with immunoSEQ multiplex PCR; TCRdb holds only in-frame clones, not every one. Of more than 90,000 clones listed, approximately 90% are singletons. The CDR3 runs 14 residues. Trimming removed 3 bases from V and 5 bases from J, with 16 bases in between. The germline CDR1 and CDR2 sequences are GTSNPN and SVGIG (reference sequence). What was sequenced was peripheral blood. This chain joins TRBV30 and TRBJ2-5; D remains ambiguous. The TCR was taken from a human donor with melanoma. The CDR3 sequence is CAWSPGRPGETQYF. The CDR3 DNA is TGTGCCTGGAGCCCCGGCAGACCCGGGGAGACCCAGTACTTC.